The next 13 T cell receptor beta chains were all read from a single sample in a study of response to subunit inactivated influenza vaccine. TCRdb independently ran MiXCR on the RT-PCR reads; one entry per CDR3 protein. The data contain about 540,000 distinct CDR3 sequences, roughly a quarter of them singletons. These data also featured in a second study, about T cells expressing NK-cell markers. Per that paper: It was by 5'RACE template switching with UMIs that TCR beta cDNA was made.

Material: CD4+ T cells sorted from PBMCs, obtained 12 days after vaccination. Receptors originate from a man aged 50-60 years who received an inactivated influenza vaccine.

This clonotype showed up just a few times. This sequence joins TRBV5-6 and TRBJ1-3; D call uncertain. The germline CDR1 and CDR2 sequences are SGHDT and YYEEEE. V lost 3 bases and J 4 bases, leaving 8 bases between the germline ends. CDR3 size: 13 residues. CDR3 loop: CASSSKAGNTIYF. CDR3 nucleotide sequence: TGTGCCAGCAGCTCGAAGGCCGGAAACACCATATATTTT.

The chain employs TRBV4-1 and TRBJ1-1, with D perhaps matching TRBD1 (5 bases). The length of the CDR3 is 15 residues. V lost 1 base and J lost 4, with 13 bases in between. The germline gives CDR1 MGHRA, CDR2 YSYEKL. The chain's CDR3 is CASSQVGVGATEAFF. The CDR3 DNA follows: TGCGCCAGCAGCCAAGTGGGGGTAGGGGCCACTGAAGCTTTCTTT.

There are a few counts of this clonotype. The chain couples TRBV6-2 or TRBV6-3 to TRBJ1-5, with 7 bases identical to TRBD1. The ends lost 7 bases at V and 1 base at J; junction bases unmatched: 7. CDR3 length: 15 residues. Germline V CDR1 and CDR2: MNHEY, SVGEGT. CDR3 in DNA: TGTGCCAGCACCCTACAGGGGAGCAGCAATCAGCCCCAGCATTTT. Protein product: CASTLQGSSNQPQHF.

The J gene is TRBJ2-7, the V gene TRBV18; D possibly uses TRBD1 or TRBD2 (5 bases each). Trimming took off 4 bases at V and 2 bases at J, with 15 bases between the two ends. Germline V gene sequence: CDR1 KGHSH, CDR2 LQKENI. The CDR3 runs 15 residues. This CDR3 reads CASSQLQGPTYEQYF. In DNA, the CDR3 is TGTGCCAGCTCACAGCTCCAGGGACCAACCTACGAGCAGTACTTC.

This clonotype was observed many times. J is TRBJ1-5 and V is TRBV6-2 or TRBV6-3; the D is unclear. The CDR3 contains 15 residues. Germline V CDR1 and CDR2: MNHEY, SVGEGT. Trimming left V 6 bases short and J 0 bases short, with 12 bases between. CDR3 loop: CASRRPGGSNQPQHF. CDR3 nucleotide sequence: TGTGCCAGCAGGCGCCCAGGCGGTAGCAATCAGCCCCAGCATTTT.

There are a few counts of this clonotype. Here the CDR3 reads CASSFPGERGRRRYNEQFF. Written as DNA, the CDR3 is TGTGCCAGCAGTTTCCCGGGGGAGCGGGGGAGACGAAGGTACAATGAGCAGTTCTTC. V usage is TRBV6-2 or TRBV6-3 and J usage is TRBJ2-1; 8 bases map to TRBD2. V was clipped by 4 bases and J by 4 bases; unmatched bases: 18. This CDR3 is 19 amino acids long. Germline V gene sequence: CDR1 MNHEY, CDR2 SVGEGT.

This sequence joins TRBV20-1 and TRBJ1-3; no clear D gene. This CDR3 spans 14 amino acids. The germline V gene has CDR1 DFQATT and CDR2 SNEGSKA (reference sequence). Trimming pared 1 base from V and 0 bases from J, leaving 7 bases between. The CDR3 coding sequence is TGCAGTGCTAGAGGGGCGTACTCTGGAAACACCATATATTTT. This sequence encodes CSARGAYSGNTIYF.

This clonotype has just a few counts. The chain couples TRBV7-9 to TRBJ2-2; 13 positions match TRBD2. This CDR3 is built from 17 residues. With 6 bases clipped from V and 0 bases from J, the junction kept 4 bases outside the gene matches. Germline assignment: CDR1 SEHNR and CDR2 FQNEAQ (reference sequence). The CDR3 reads CASRSGTSGANTGELFF. CDR3 bases: TGTGCCAGCAGATCGGGGACTAGCGGGGCGAACACCGGGGAGCTGTTTTTT.

The table lists this clonotype with many counts. The V gene is TRBV5-1, the J gene TRBJ2-3; 7 nucleotides align to TRBD2. Germline V lookup: CDR1 SGHRS, CDR2 YFSETQ. Germline trimming cut 1 base from V and 1 base from J; bases unmatched to any gene: 12. CDR3 length equals 18 residues. CDR3 protein: CASSLSAKAGVGTDTQYF. As DNA, the CDR3 is TGCGCCAGCAGCTTGTCAGCAAAGGCGGGAGTTGGCACAGATACGCAGTATTTT.

The rearrangement links TRBV12-3 or TRBV12-4 to TRBJ1-2, with a possible D match to TRBD1 (6 bases). CDR3 length: 14 residues. The V end was cut by 6 bases, the J end by 4 bases, with 15 bases between. The CDR3 DNA sequence: TGTGCCAGCAGGCAGGGGAGCGTAGGCTATGGCTACACCTTC. As protein: CASRQGSVGYGYTF.

The chain combines TRBV7-2 with TRBJ2-1; 7 nucleotides align to TRBD1. Germline V gene sequence: CDR1 SGHTA, CDR2 FQGNSA. The CDR3 is made up of 13 amino acids. The V gene end was trimmed by 5 bases and the J gene end by 10 bases; junction bases not matched to a gene: 8. For the CDR3, the DNA is TGTGCCAGCAGCGGGACAGTCATGAGGGAGCAGTTCTTC. Protein: CASSGTVMREQFF.

The chain uses TRBV29-1 and TRBJ2-7; TRBD1 matches 11 bases. The CDR3 consists of 15 residues. Per germline, CDR1 SQVTM and CDR2 ANQGSEA. The V gene end was trimmed by 6 bases and the J gene end by 4 bases; junction bases not matched to a gene: 11. In nucleotides, the CDR3 is TGCAGCGTCGCCTCCCGGGACAGGGGGTTGTACGAGCAGTACTTC. As protein: CSVASRDRGLYEQYF.

The rearrangement uses TRBV11-2 and TRBJ1-2; TRBD1 matches 8 bases. Unmatched junction bases numbered 20, after V lost 4 bases and J lost 7 bases. Germline CDR1 reads SGHAT; CDR2 reads FQNNGV. CDR3 length: 18 residues. The CDR3 sequence: CASSSYSPLLDREAGYTF. In nucleotides, the CDR3 is TGTGCCAGCAGCTCTTATTCCCCTCTCCTGGACAGGGAGGCTGGCTACACCTTC.